The rows below give T cell receptor beta chains drawn from one sample of a study of shared clonotypes between healthy human individuals. Sequenced by immunoSEQ multiplex PCR; TCRdb stores in-frame clones only, minus some. This table holds 2 million to 3 million clones, 80% to 95% found once. Material for sequencing was naive CD4+ T cells from PBMCs. Source of these receptors: a man aged 18 to 30 in good health. Some clones in this sample may be carry-over from other donors' samples. Each CDR3 is given with its conserved first and last residue. A D gene is named only where the DNA matches it firmly. Clone sizes are given selectively: once, few, many, or a class where the clone is expanded.

D: .
size: few
J: TRBJ1-1
V: TRBV5-1
DNA: TGCGCCAGCAGCTTGACCAAACCGAACACTGAAGCTTTCTTT
CDR3: CASSLTKPNTEAFF

D: .
size: .
J: TRBJ2-2
V: TRBV5-4
DNA: TGTGCCAGCAGCCAGGGAGAGCAGGGAATCACCGGGGAGCTGTTTTTT
CDR3: CASSQGEQGITGELFF

D: TRBD2
size: once
J: TRBJ2-6
V: TRBV10-3
DNA: TGTGCCATCAGTGGACCCCGGAGGGAGGGCGCTGGGGCCAACGTCCTGACTTTC
CDR3: CAISGPRREGAGANVLTF

D: TRBD1
size: .
J: TRBJ1-5
V: TRBV18
DNA: TGTGCCAGCTCACTCGGACAGGGGAATAGCAATCAGCCCCAGCATTTT
CDR3: CASSLGQGNSNQPQHF

D: TRBD1
size: .
J: TRBJ2-7
V: TRBV5-4
DNA: TGTGCCAGCAGCTTGCCCAAGGGGGACAGGTATACATCCTACGAGCAGTACTTC
CDR3: CASSLPKGDRYTSYEQYF

D: TRBD1
size: .
J: TRBJ1-3
V: TRBV18
DNA: TGTGCCAGCTCACCAAGGACAGGGGACTCCTCTGGAAACACCATATATTTT
CDR3: CASSPRTGDSSGNTIYF

D: .
size: .
J: TRBJ1-5
V: TRBV10-3
DNA: TGTGCCATCAGTGAATGGGCTAATCAGCCCCAGCATTTT
CDR3: CAISEWANQPQHF

D: .
size: .
J: TRBJ2-3
V: TRBV9
DNA: TGTGCCAGCAGCGCCTTACCAGGGGGGGGCACAGATACGCAGTATTTT
CDR3: CASSALPGGGTDTQYF

D: .
size: .
J: TRBJ2-1
V: TRBV7-3
DNA: TGTGCCAGCAGCTTACTGGCCAGTAGCTCCTACAATGAGCAGTTCTTC
CDR3: CASSLLASSSYNEQFF

D: .
size: .
J: TRBJ2-7
V: TRBV5-4
DNA: TGTGCCAGCAGCTTGGGGTTTGGGGGGCCTTCCTACGAGCAGTACTTC
CDR3: CASSLGFGGPSYEQYF

D: .
size: once
J: TRBJ2-7
V: TRBV6-6
DNA: TGTGCCAGCAGTTACATCCGGGGCCCCTACGAGCAGTACTTC
CDR3: CASSYIRGPYEQYF

D: .
size: .
J: TRBJ1-2
V: TRBV6-5
DNA: TGTGCCAGCCGGCCAGGAGGGACCTATGGCTACACCTTC
CDR3: CASRPGGTYGYTF

D: .
size: .
J: TRBJ2-4
V: TRBV28
DNA: TGTGCCAGCAGTGAATCCGGGACCCGAGGGAACATTCAGTACTTC
CDR3: CASSESGTRGNIQYF

D: .
size: .
J: TRBJ2-1
V: TRBV10-3
DNA: TGTGCCATCAGTGAGGGCTTCTACAATGAGCAGTTCTTC
CDR3: CAISEGFYNEQFF

D: .
size: .
J: TRBJ1-1
V: TRBV18
DNA: TGTGCCAGCTCACCGACAGGCCAAGGGAACACTGAAGCTTTCTTT
CDR3: CASSPTGQGNTEAFF

D: TRBD1
size: .
J: TRBJ2-7
V: TRBV5-1
DNA: TGCGCCAGCAGCGGCCGGGACAGGGGACACTACGAGCAGTACTTC
CDR3: CASSGRDRGHYEQYF

D: .
size: .
J: TRBJ2-2
V: TRBV5-4
DNA: TGTGCCAGCAGCCAGGCCGGGAACACCGGGGAGCTGTTTTTT
CDR3: CASSQAGNTGELFF

D: TRBD2
size: .
J: TRBJ2-1
V: TRBV9
DNA: TGTGCCAGCAGCGTAGTAGCGGGGTCTTACAATGAGCAGTTCTTC
CDR3: CASSVVAGSYNEQFF

D: .
size: .
J: TRBJ2-5
V: TRBV7-6
DNA: TGTGCCAGCAGCTATCTAGCGCACCAAGAGACCCAGTACTTC
CDR3: CASSYLAHQETQYF

D: .
size: .
J: TRBJ1-1
V: TRBV7-2
DNA: TGTGCCAGCAGACTAGGAGTGAACACTGAAGCTTTCTTT
CDR3: CASRLGVNTEAFF

D: .
size: .
J: TRBJ1-1
V: TRBV19
DNA: TGTGCCAGTAGTAGGACGCGGGGGGCCAACACTGAAGCTTTCTTT
CDR3: CASSRTRGANTEAFF

D: TRBD1
size: .
J: TRBJ2-7
V: TRBV6-1
DNA: TGTGCCAGCAGTCGTCCCCCGGGACAGGCCTACGAGCAGTACTTC
CDR3: CASSRPPGQAYEQYF

D: .
size: .
J: TRBJ2-5
V: TRBV30
DNA: TGTGCCGGCACTGGGGGACCGGGAGAGACCCAGTACTTC
CDR3: CAGTGGPGETQYF

D: TRBD1
size: .
J: TRBJ2-2
V: TRBV6-1
DNA: TGTGCCAGCAGTGAAAGGGGGCAGGGCGCGAAAGCCGGGGAGCTGTTTTTT
CDR3: CASSERGQGAKAGELFF

D: .
size: .
J: TRBJ1-2
V: TRBV28
DNA: TGTGCCAGCAGTTTGCCACCCTTACCTAACTATGGCTACACCTTC
CDR3: CASSLPPLPNYGYTF

D: .
size: .
J: TRBJ2-3
V: TRBV4-3
DNA: TGCGCCAGCAGCTTGTGGGGTACCCCAGATACGCAGTATTTT
CDR3: CASSLWGTPDTQYF

D: TRBD1
size: .
J: TRBJ1-3
V: TRBV9
DNA: TGTGCCAGCAGCGCCGGGACAGGGCACTCTGGAAACACCATATATTTT
CDR3: CASSAGTGHSGNTIYF

D: TRBD1
size: .
J: TRBJ1-2
V: TRBV6-5
DNA: TGTGCCAGCAGAGGGACAGGGGGAGGTGGCTACACCTTC
CDR3: CASRGTGGGGYTF

D: TRBD2
size: .
J: TRBJ2-7
V: TRBV7-2
DNA: TGTGCCAGCAGCCCGAGGCGGGAGACGAACGAGCAGTACTTC
CDR3: CASSPRRETNEQYF

D: .
size: .
J: TRBJ2-1
V: TRBV10-2
DNA: TGCGCCAGCAGTGGGTTGTCAGATGAGCAGTTCTTC
CDR3: CASSGLSDEQFF

D: .
size: once
J: TRBJ1-2
V: TRBV19
DNA: TGTGCCAGTAGTACCCGACAGTATGGCTACACCTTC
CDR3: CASSTRQYGYTF

D: .
size: .
J: TRBJ1-2
V: TRBV7-9
DNA: TGTGCCAGCAGCTTAGAGGGGATCTATGGCTACACCTTC
CDR3: CASSLEGIYGYTF

D: .
size: .
J: TRBJ1-4
V: TRBV29-1
DNA: TGCAGCGTGGGGTGGATCAATAGAGGGGCTGAAAAACTGTTTTTT
CDR3: CSVGWINRGAEKLFF

D: .
size: once
J: TRBJ1-1
V: TRBV7-3
DNA: TGTGCCAGCAGCTTAACGGGCAACACTGAAGCTTTCTTT
CDR3: CASSLTGNTEAFF

D: .
size: once
J: TRBJ2-2
V: TRBV7-2
DNA: TGTGCCAGCAGTTTCACCGGGGGCGGCACCGGGGAGCTGTTTTTT
CDR3: CASSFTGGGTGELFF

D: .
size: .
J: TRBJ1-4
V: TRBV10-2
DNA: TGCGCCAGCAGTGAAAGGGGCGGTAATGAAAAACTGTTTTTT
CDR3: CASSERGGNEKLFF

D: TRBD1
size: .
J: TRBJ1-5
V: TRBV10-3
DNA: TGTGCCATCAGCTTGCAGGGGGGGGATCAGCCCCAGCATTTT
CDR3: CAISLQGGDQPQHF

D: TRBD2
size: .
J: TRBJ2-1
V: TRBV19
DNA: TGTGCCAGTAGGGGGGCTAGCGGGAGGGTATTTTCAGCTAATGAGCAGTTCTTC
CDR3: CASRGASGRVFSANEQFF

D: .
size: .
J: TRBJ1-1
V: TRBV5-1
DNA: TGCGCCAGCAGCATGGACGCCAACACTGAAGCTTTCTTT
CDR3: CASSMDANTEAFF

D: TRBD2
size: .
J: TRBJ2-1
V: TRBV28
DNA: TGTGCCAGCAGTCCACTAGCGGGAGACTACAATGAGCAGTTCTTC
CDR3: CASSPLAGDYNEQFF

D: .
size: .
J: TRBJ2-1
V: TRBV9
DNA: TGTGCCAGCAGCGTAGCTATTAGCTCCTACAATGAGCAGTTCTTC
CDR3: CASSVAISSYNEQFF

D: TRBD2
size: .
J: TRBJ2-7
V: TRBV20-1
DNA: TGCAGTGCTAGGGGAAGCGGGAGGGTTAACTTC
CDR3: CSARGSGRVNF

D: TRBD1
size: .
J: TRBJ2-4
V: TRBV18
DNA: TGTGCCAGCTCACCCCCCGGACAGGGGACTCTAGCCAAAAACATTCAGTACTTC
CDR3: CASSPPGQGTLAKNIQYF

D: .
size: .
J: TRBJ1-1
V: TRBV9
DNA: TGTGCCAGCAGCGCCCTAGTCGAGGGCACTGAAGCTTTCTTT
CDR3: CASSALVEGTEAFF

D: TRBD2
size: .
J: TRBJ2-1
V: TRBV11-2
DNA: TGTGCCAGCAGCTTAGACGGGACTAGCGGGAGAAGCTCCTACAATGAGCAGTTCTTC
CDR3: CASSLDGTSGRSSYNEQFF

D: TRBD2
size: .
J: TRBJ2-5
V: TRBV5-1
DNA: TGCGCCAGCAGCTCTGGACTAGCGGGACAAGAGACCCAGTACTTC
CDR3: CASSSGLAGQETQYF

D: .
size: once
J: TRBJ1-2
V: TRBV28
DNA: TGTGCCAGCACCTGGAGGGCAGGGCAAGGCTACACCTTC
CDR3: CASTWRAGQGYTF

D: TRBD1
size: .
J: TRBJ1-5
V: TRBV6-6
DNA: TGTGCCAGCAGTTGGACAGGGAGGAATCAGCCCCAGCATTTT
CDR3: CASSWTGRNQPQHF

D: TRBD2
size: .
J: TRBJ2-1
V: TRBV19
DNA: TGTGCCAGTAGTATTGTGGGGACTAGCGGGAGGGTGAATGAGCAGTTCTTC
CDR3: CASSIVGTSGRVNEQFF

D: TRBD1
size: .
J: TRBJ1-2
V: TRBV7-3
DNA: TGTGCCAGCAGTTCCCAGACAGGGGAGGCTGACGGCTACACCTTC
CDR3: CASSSQTGEADGYTF

D: .
size: .
J: TRBJ2-7
V: TRBV6-1
DNA: TGTGCCAGCAGTGAAATGGGGGGTAGGAGCTACGAGCAGTACTTC
CDR3: CASSEMGGRSYEQYF

D: .
size: .
J: TRBJ1-5
V: TRBV9
DNA: TGTGCCAGCAGCGTAGAGGGGGGGAGCAATCAGCCCCAGCATTTT
CDR3: CASSVEGGSNQPQHF

D: .
size: .
J: TRBJ2-7
V: TRBV14
DNA: TGTGCCAGCAGCCAAGGTCTTGGGGGGCCGAGCTCCTACGAGCAGTACTTC
CDR3: CASSQGLGGPSSYEQYF

D: .
size: few
J: TRBJ1-2
V: TRBV4-1
DNA: TGCGCCAGCAGCCATCCCACACAGGCCGCAAACTATGGCTACACCTTC
CDR3: CASSHPTQAANYGYTF

D: .
size: .
J: TRBJ1-4
V: TRBV5-1
DNA: TGCGCCAGCAGAAGGGGGTACGGATTAAATGAAAAACTGTTTTTT
CDR3: CASRRGYGLNEKLFF

D: .
size: .
J: TRBJ1-2
V: TRBV6-1
DNA: TGTGCCAGCAGTGCCTACGGGACAACCTATGGCTACACCTTC
CDR3: CASSAYGTTYGYTF

D: .
size: .
J: TRBJ2-3
V: TRBV7-8
DNA: TGTGCCAGCAGCGCCCGGACCGGGCCCCGTAGTAGAGATACGCAGTATTTT
CDR3: CASSARTGPRSRDTQYF

D: .
size: .
J: TRBJ2-3
V: TRBV4-3
DNA: TGCGCCAGCAGCCAAGATCTAACTAGACCCCCAGATACGCAGTATTTT
CDR3: CASSQDLTRPPDTQYF